The 4 T cell receptor beta chains listed next were all sequenced from one sample in a study of beta chain features in type 1 diabetes. Sequencing targeted expressed TCRB transcripts, as all isolated RNA had been reverse transcribed. The repertoire was sequenced with immunoSEQ multiplex PCR; TCRdb's copy has only in-frame clones and lacks some. The sample lists 400,000 to 600,000 clones, 30% occurring once. Sequencing was performed on naive CD4+ T cells from blood. The source is a man aged 18 to 35 in good health.

The chain carries TRBV5-1 and TRBJ2-5; 8 bases line up with TRBD2. This CDR3 is built from 15 residues. The trim removed 4 bases at V and 1 base at J, leaving 6 bases unmatched. From germline, CDR1 is SGHRS and CDR2 YFSETQ. CDR3: CASSPSSGPQETQYF. CDR3 bases: TGCGCCAGCAGCCCCTCTAGCGGGCCCCAAGAGACCCAGTACTTC.

In this sample, this clone turned up a few times. The chain has TRBV12-5 and TRBJ2-1, with 14 bases fitting TRBD2. Germline V gene sequence: CDR1 LGHNT, CDR2 FRNRAP. This CDR3 comprises 19 residues. The ends lost 2 bases at V and 0 bases at J; junction bases unmatched: 6. In DNA, the CDR3 is TGTGCTAGTGGTTTGACCACCGGGACTAGCGGGAGCTCCTACAATGAGCAGTTCTTC. Amino acid sequence: CASGLTTGTSGSSYNEQFF.

This chain connects TRBV5-1 to TRBJ2-1, with 9 nucleotides matching TRBD1. The CDR3 has 18 residues. V gave up 4 bases and J gave up 3 bases; unmatched junction bases: 14. Germline V gene sequence: CDR1 SGHRS, CDR2 YFSETQ. The CDR3 here is CASSLGDSGTGNYNEQFF. The CDR3 DNA is TGCGCCAGCAGCCTTGGGGATTCTGGGACAGGGAACTACAATGAGCAGTTCTTC.

This chain joins TRBV28 and TRBJ2-2; possibly TRBD2 for D (5 bases). CDR3 length equals 12 residues. Between the trimmed V and J ends, which lost 7 bases and 7 bases, there was a span of 10 bases. The germline V gene encodes CDR1 MDHEN and CDR2 SYDVKM. CDR3 sequence (DNA): TGTGCCAGCAACGGACTGGACGGGGAGCTGTTTTTT. Translating it yields CASNGLDGELFF.